The T cell receptor beta chain described here comes from a study of T cell changes during pregnancy in multiple sclerosis. Method: immunoSEQ multiplex PCR; TCRdb's copy keeps in-frame clones and lacks some. The sample gives about 76,000 clones, approximately 93% of which show up once; 2.5% is in the top ten. Germline V lookup: CDR1 SGDLS, CDR2 YYNGEE. CDR3 length: 13 residues. The V and J ends lost 0 bases and 7 bases respectively, with 5 bases between them. The clonotype originates from a female donor with multiple sclerosis, enrolled in a pregnancy study. Specimen: peripheral blood, collected in the second trimester of pregnancy. The J gene is TRBJ1-6, the V gene TRBV9; D uncertain. CDR3 sequence (DNA): TGTGCCAGCAGCGTAGATCTGAATTCACCCCTCCACTTT. Translating it yields CASSVDLNSPLHF.